This TCR beta chain was sequenced in a study of blood T cell repertoires in COVID-19. Produced via immunoSEQ multiplex PCR; TCRdb's table is partial and in-frame only. Counted here are some 87,000 clones, more than 60% occurring once; the ten biggest clones make up around 15%. The sample taken for sequencing was peripheral blood. This receptor was obtained from a human donor in a cohort sampled during active COVID-19.

CDR3 nucleotide sequence: TGTGCCAGCACCCCCCTGGACAGTTATGGCTACACCTTC. Translated, it gives CASTPLDSYGYTF. The chain has TRBV6-5 and TRBJ1-2; a weak D match, TRBD1 (6 bases). The CDR3 consists of 13 residues. From germline, CDR1 is MNHEY and CDR2 SVGAGI. Trimming removed 7 bases at V and 5 bases at J, with 14 bases between.